Each of the 30 T cell receptor beta chains below was sequenced from the same sample in a study of T cells in Graves' hyperthyroidism and ophthalmopathy. Amplified TCR beta CDR3 regions came from RNA transcripts. HTBI primers were the set used in a first-round RT-PCR of the TCR CDR3. TCRdb re-derived calls from the multiplex PCR reads in MiXCR, one entry per CDR3 protein. The data contain about 580,000 distinct CDR3 sequences, 14% of them singletons. The specimen sequenced was blood. These receptors were obtained from a woman under 40 with Graves' hyperthyroidism that later progressed to Graves' ophthalmopathy.

This clonotype was seen at least ten times. CDR3 sequence: CASTPQGGNEQFF. The CDR3 DNA sequence: TGTGCCAGCACCCCTCAAGGGGGAAATGAGCAGTTCTTC. The chain combines TRBV7-9 with TRBJ2-1, with a possible D match to TRBD1 (6 bases). Germline CDR1 and CDR2: SEHNR and FQNEAQ (reference sequence). The length of the CDR3 is 13 residues. Trimming pared 7 bases from V and 7 bases from J, leaving 14 bases between.

This clonotype came up many times. This chain joins TRBV7-9 and TRBJ1-5; no clear D gene. The germline V gene encodes CDR1 SEHNR and CDR2 FQNEAQ (reference sequence). The CDR3 consists of 17 residues. Trimming stripped 1 base from V and 0 bases from J, with 13 bases between. The CDR3 loop reads CASSLVGSRYSNQPQHF. CDR3 DNA sequence: TGTGCCAGCAGCTTAGTTGGCAGCAGATATAGCAATCAGCCCCAGCATTTT.

This clonotype has a count of ten or more. The chain joins TRBV3-1 to TRBJ2-3, with D perhaps TRBD2 (5 bases). CDR1 and CDR2 from the germline V gene are LGHDT and YNNKEL (reference sequence). This CDR3 contains 15 residues. Trimming removed 7 bases from V and 5 bases from J, with 19 bases in between. The CDR3 coding sequence is TGTGCCAGCACCTCGAGCGGAGCCGCGGGAGATACGCAGTATTTT. Its protein product is CASTSSGAAGDTQYF.

This clonotype was seen repeatedly, ten times or more. The chain employs TRBV29-1 and TRBJ2-2, with 13 bases lining up with TRBD2. The V gene end was trimmed by 0 bases and the J gene end by 9 bases; junction bases not matched to a gene: 4. Germline V gene data show CDR1 as SQVTM and CDR2 as ANQGSEA. CDR3 size: 15 residues. In nucleotides, the CDR3 is TGCAGCGTTGAAGAACTAGCGGGAGGGCGACGGGAGCTGTTTTTT. It encodes CSVEELAGGRRELFF.

The sample holds many counts of this clonotype. The J gene is TRBJ2-1, the V gene TRBV6-2 or TRBV6-3, with TRBD2 matching over 7 bases. CDR3 length: 16 amino acids. The junction had 6 bases not matched to a gene; V was cut back by 0 bases and J by 4 bases. CDR1 MNHEY and CDR2 SVGEGT come from the germline V gene. The CDR3 DNA follows: TGTGCCAGCAGTTACTCATCTAGCGGAGTTTACAATGAGCAGTTCTTC. Protein sequence: CASSYSSSGVYNEQFF.

The chain employs TRBV11-2 and TRBJ1-2; no clear D gene. Trimming pared 5 bases from V and 8 bases from J, leaving 15 bases between. The CDR3 has 13 residues. From germline, CDR1 is SGHAT and CDR2 FQNNGV. DNA of the CDR3: TGTGCCAGCAGCGTAAAAGTACTGGTGGGCTACACCTTC. It specifies CASSVKVLVGYTF.

Many counts were recorded for this clonotype. This chain links TRBV7-2 with TRBJ2-1, with 8 bases fitting TRBD2. Looked up from germline, CDR1 is SGHTA and CDR2 is FQGNSA. The CDR3 contains 13 residues. After removal of 5 bases from V and 10 bases from J, the junction contained 7 bases not matched to a gene. Written as DNA, the CDR3 is TGTGCCAGCAGCGAATATTGGACTAGCGAGCAGTTCTTC. It codes for CASSEYWTSEQFF. The variable domain in full, with the rest retrieved from reference TRBV7-2 and TRBJ2-1, is GAGVSQSPSNKVTEKGKDVELRCDPISGHTALYWYRQSLGQGLEFLIYFQGNSAPDKSGLPSDRFSAERTGGSVSTLTIQRTQQEDSAVYLCASSEYWTSEQFFGPGTRLTVL.

This clonotype was observed many times. This chain joins TRBV28 and TRBJ2-6; TRBD2 matches 10 bases. Germline-derived CDR1 and CDR2 are MDHEN and SYDVKM. Losses at the gene ends were 5 bases for V and 2 bases for J; bases not matched to a gene: 6. This CDR3 spans 17 amino acids. The CDR3 DNA reads TGTGCCAGCAGTCCTTTAGCGGGAGGTGCTGGGGCCAACGTCCTGACTTTC. It is translated as CASSPLAGGAGANVLTF.

This clonotype was seen ten or more times. The chain employs TRBV12-3 or TRBV12-4 and TRBJ2-5; D ambiguous. V was clipped by 5 bases and J by 5 bases, with 9 bases between them. CDR3 length: 12 amino acids. The CDR3 nucleotides read TGTGCCAGCAGTATCTTTTCGGAGACCCAGTACTTC. Its translation: CASSIFSETQYF.

V usage is TRBV19 and J usage is TRBJ2-1; 8 nucleotides align to TRBD2. This CDR3 contains 14 residues. In germline, CDR1 is LNHDA, CDR2 SQIVND (reference sequence). The J segment lost 5 bases and the V segment lost 1 base, leaving 1 base of the junction unmatched. DNA of the CDR3: TGTGCCAGTAGTATAGCGGGAGGGGACAATGAGCAGTTCTTC. It is translated as CASSIAGGDNEQFF.

This clonotype was recorded many times. V is TRBV7-8 and J is TRBJ1-4, with a weak D call TRBD1 (6 bases). Trimming stripped 5 bases from V and 4 bases from J, with 20 bases between. The CDR3 sequence is 17 residues long. Germline loops: CDR1 SGHVS, CDR2 FQNEAQ. The CDR3 protein is CASSQKNKGDLNEKLFF. CDR3 coding DNA: TGTGCCAGCAGCCAAAAAAACAAGGGGGACCTTAATGAAAAACTGTTTTTT.

With regard to this clonotype: Possible read error: a much larger clone is one base away. This chain uses TRBV20-1 with TRBJ2-1; 8 nucleotides agree with TRBD2. The end of the DNA aligns better with TRBJ2-7, so the J call may be wrong. Germline lookup yields CDR1 DFQATT and CDR2 SNEGSKA (reference sequence). The CDR3 is 15 amino acids. The DNA for the CDR3 is TGCAGTGCCGTCCTAGCGGGCAGCTCCTACAATGAGCAGTACTTC. Its translation: CSAVLAGSSYNEQYF.

On this clonotype: This sequence may be a read error, since a much larger clone differs from it by one base. V gene TRBV5-1 combines with J gene TRBJ2-3, with D possibly matching TRBD1 (5 bases). Germline-derived CDR1 and CDR2 are SGHRS and YFSETQ. The CDR3 totals 16 residues. V lost 1 base to trimming and J lost 2 bases, with 14 bases between them. The CDR3 is CASSLNKAGNTDTQYF. CDR3 sequence (DNA): TGCGCCAGCAGCTTGAATAAGGCAGGGAACACAGATACGCAGTATTTT.

There are many counts of this clonotype. CDR3 amino acids: CASSSRTTGTGYGYTF. The CDR3 bases are TGTGCCAGCAGCTCCCGCACAACCGGGACAGGGTATGGCTACACCTTC. V gene TRBV7-8 combines with J gene TRBJ1-2, with 9 bases fitting TRBD1. Trimming cost V 4 bases and J 5 bases; bases outside gene matches: 11. In germline, CDR1 is SGHVS, CDR2 FQNEAQ. This CDR3 is 16 amino acids long.

This clonotype occurred a few times. The chain joins TRBV12-3 or TRBV12-4 to TRBJ2-1; possibly TRBD1 for D (6 bases). Between the trimmed V and J ends, which lost 8 bases and 6 bases, there was a span of 14 bases. This CDR3 region has 13 residues. The CDR3: CASGGTGSNEQFF. The CDR3 DNA follows: TGTGCCAGCGGGGGTACAGGGTCCAATGAGCAGTTCTTC.

This clonotype came up many times. The rearrangement uses TRBV5-1 and TRBJ2-1; D call uncertain. The CDR3 is made up of 14 amino acids. Per germline, CDR1 SGHRS and CDR2 YFSETQ. V gave up 6 bases and J gave up 0 bases, with 10 bases separating them. The CDR3 sequence is CASMGGSSYNEQFF. CDR3 DNA sequence: TGCGCCAGCATGGGCGGCAGCTCCTACAATGAGCAGTTCTTC.

This clonotype was detected ten times or more. The chain links TRBV19 to TRBJ2-1; 8 bases are a match to TRBD1. Germline CDR1 is LNHDA and CDR2 is SQIVND (reference sequence). Unmatched junction bases numbered 7, after V lost 9 bases and J lost 0 bases. The CDR3 covers 15 residues. In nucleotides, the CDR3 is TGTGCCAGCACGGGACAGGCGAGCTCCTACAATGAGCAGTTCTTC. Its protein product is CASTGQASSYNEQFF. The complete variable domain, with remaining parts taken from reference TRBV19 and TRBJ2-1, reads DGGITQSPKYLFRKEGQNVTLSCEQNLNHDAMYWYRQDPGQGLRLIYYSQIVNDFQKGDIAEGYSVSREKKESFPLTVTSAQKNPTAFYLCASTGQASSYNEQFFGPGTRLTVL.

This clonotype was seen many times. The chain couples TRBV6-2 or TRBV6-3 to TRBJ1-2; TRBD1 aligns across 8 bases. V was pared by 0 bases and J by 13 bases, with 13 bases of the junction left unmatched. The CDR3 runs to 15 residues. Per germline, CDR1 MNHEY and CDR2 SVGEGT. CDR3 in DNA: TGTGCCAGCAGTTACTCTTCCGGGACAGGCCCTGGAGGCACCTTC. Its protein is CASSYSSGTGPGGTF.

The rearrangement links TRBV19 to TRBJ2-1; D remains unclear. CDR1 is LNHDA and CDR2 is SQIVND in the germline V gene (reference sequence). CDR3 length: 13 residues. Deletions cut 4 bases from V and 5 bases from J, with 9 bases between. CDR3 DNA: TGTGCCAGTAGTACCCGACTGAACAATGAGCAGTTCTTC. Amino acids: CASSTRLNNEQFF.

This clonotype was seen more than once but under ten times. Here the CDR3 reads CASSPPQGLTYEQYF. The CDR3 region has the DNA TGTGCCAGCAGCCCCCCCCAGGGGCTTACCTACGAGCAGTACTTC. The J gene is TRBJ2-7, the V gene TRBV7-9; D perhaps matches TRBD1 (6 bases). This CDR3 has 15 amino acids. Looked up from germline, CDR1 is SEHNR and CDR2 is FQNEAQ (reference sequence). With 5 bases removed from V and 2 bases from J, the gap between germline ends came to 16 bases.

This clonotype has at least ten counts. The V gene is TRBV7-2, the J gene TRBJ2-7, with no clear D. The CDR3 totals 14 residues. Germline V gene sequence: CDR1 SGHTA, CDR2 FQGNSA. Trimming shortened V by 1 base and J by 1 base, and 8 bases separated the two germline ends. The CDR3 DNA is TGTGCCAGCAGCTTAGAACACCTATCCTACGAGCAGTACTTC. Translation gives CASSLEHLSYEQYF.

This clonotype has at least ten counts. V and J are TRBV19 and TRBJ2-3; 8 bases agree with TRBD2. Unmatched junction bases numbered 13, after V lost 7 bases and J lost 10 bases. The CDR3 has 14 amino acids. Germline CDR1 and CDR2: LNHDA and SQIVND (reference sequence). CDR3 amino acids: CASTSGGPFLAQYF. The CDR3 DNA follows: TGTGCCAGTACCTCGGGAGGGCCATTTTTGGCGCAGTATTTT.

The rearrangement links TRBV2 to TRBJ2-7; 10 nucleotides match TRBD2. Looked up from germline, CDR1 is SNHLY and CDR2 is FYNNEI. The CDR3 runs to 15 residues. The ends lost 7 bases at V and 4 bases at J; junction bases unmatched: 10. The CDR3 bases are TGTGCCAGCATCACTAGCGGGGAAAACGGGTACGAGCAGTACTTC. Its translation is CASITSGENGYEQYF.

The V gene is TRBV20-1, the J gene TRBJ2-3; D might be TRBD2 (5 bases). Trimming removed 4 bases at V and 4 bases at J, with 12 bases between. The CDR3 runs to 13 residues. Per germline, CDR1 DFQATT and CDR2 SNEGSKA (reference sequence). For the CDR3, the DNA is TGCAGTGCTACCGAGGGTCCCCCAGATACGCAGTATTTT. Protein product: CSATEGPPDTQYF.

This clonotype has ten or more counts. V gene TRBV20-1 combines with J gene TRBJ2-1; the D gene is possibly TRBD1 (5 bases). Germline CDR1 and CDR2: DFQATT and SNEGSKA (reference sequence). With 5 bases removed from V and 7 bases from J, the gap between germline ends came to 12 bases. This CDR3 contains 12 residues. CDR3 in DNA: TGCAGTGCTCAACTGGGGCAGAATGAGCAGTTCTTC. Protein: CSAQLGQNEQFF.

This clonotype was seen at least ten times. J is TRBJ2-2 and V is TRBV11-2; TRBD2 agrees at 7 bases. The CDR3 sequence is 12 residues long. Per germline, CDR1 SGHAT and CDR2 FQNNGV. The junction had 4 bases not matched to a gene; V was cut back by 8 bases and J by 7 bases. The CDR3 nucleotides are TGTGCCAGCGGGACTATCGGCGGGGAGCTGTTTTTT. This encodes CASGTIGGELFF.

This rearrangement joins TRBV5-1 to TRBJ2-2; the match to TRBD2 covers 9 bases. With 0 bases clipped from V and 6 bases from J, the junction kept 6 bases outside the gene matches. The CDR3 runs to 16 residues. CDR1 and CDR2 from the germline V gene are SGHRS and YFSETQ. CDR3 in DNA: TGCGCCAGCAGCTTGGATCCGGCGGGGGGGTCCGGGGAGCTGTTTTTT. It translates to CASSLDPAGGSGELFF.

Comments on this clonotype: The junction departs from germline at one end; a sequencing error may be responsible. This chain connects TRBV12-5 to TRBJ1-4, with 7 nucleotides matching TRBD1. CDR1 and CDR2 from the germline V gene are LGHNT and FRNRAP. The length of the CDR3 is 16 residues. The CDR3 DNA sequence: TGTGCTGGTGGTTTGGGCGGGACAGCAACTAATGAAAAACTGTTTTTT. Protein product: CAGGLGGTATNEKLFF.

This clonotype has only a few counts. This rearrangement joins TRBV6-2 or TRBV6-3 to TRBJ2-2, with D perhaps matching TRBD1 or TRBD2 (5 bases each). The ends were cut back, 2 bases at V and 5 bases at J, with 6 bases in the middle. Germline V gene data show CDR1 as MNHEY and CDR2 as SVGEGT. This CDR3 has 13 amino acids. The CDR3 loop is CASSYEGTGELFF. The CDR3 nucleotides are TGTGCCAGCAGTTACGAGGGGACCGGGGAGCTGTTTTTT.

This clonotype was counted many times. V gene TRBV18 combines with J gene TRBJ1-1; D possibly corresponds to TRBD1 (5 bases). Germline loops: CDR1 KGHSH, CDR2 LQKENI. V was trimmed by 1 base and J by 4 bases, leaving 13 bases between them. The CDR3 is made up of 15 amino acids. The CDR3 spells CASSPQESQGTEAFF. CDR3 coding DNA: TGTGCCAGCTCACCACAAGAGTCCCAGGGCACTGAAGCTTTCTTT.